Listed below are T cell receptor beta chains from one sample, sequenced in a study of blood T cell repertoires in COVID-19. Only in-frame clones appear in the TCRdb table, and some are missing; sequencing was by immunoSEQ multiplex PCR. This sample yields tens of thousands of clones, of which approximately 80% are seen a single time; 6.9% belongs to the top ten. Sequenced material: peripheral blood. These receptors originate from a man in his thirties or forties with COVID-19, enrolled during active disease. CDR3s include the opening cysteine and the closing phenylalanine or tryptophan. The D gene is left open where the match is weak. Size tells how often a clone was seen (once, few, many) or the class of an expanded clone, and some rows leave it out.

clone_size	j_call	d_call	v_call	cdr3_aa	cdr3_nt
-	TRBJ1-1	TRBD1	TRBV10-3	CAISDRTGGEGTEAFF	TGTGCCATCAGTGATAGGACAGGGGGCGAAGGCACTGAAGCTTTCTTT
-	TRBJ2-5	TRBD1	TRBV7-6	CASSLTPTGTGAGETQYF	TGTGCCAGCAGCCTAACCCCCACCGGGACAGGGGCTGGAGAGACCCAGTACTTC
-	TRBJ2-5	-	TRBV15	CATSREQDGETQYF	TGTGCCACCAGCAGAGAACAGGATGGGGAGACCCAGTACTTC
-	TRBJ2-7	TRBD1	TRBV2	CASSLTGGEQYF	TGTGCCAGCAGCCTAACAGGGGGCGAGCAGTACTTC
-	TRBJ1-5	-	TRBV6-2/TRBV6-3	CASSTQGYSNQPQHF	TGTGCCAGCAGCACACAGGGATATAGCAATCAGCCCCAGCATTTT
-	TRBJ1-2	-	TRBV4-3	CASSHVQGRSSYTF	TGCGCCAGCAGCCATGTACAGGGCAGGAGTAGCTACACCTTC
-	TRBJ1-1	TRBD1	TRBV18	CASSPIPTGRTEAFF	TGTGCCAGCTCACCAATTCCGACAGGGAGGACTGAAGCTTTCTTT
-	TRBJ1-5	-	TRBV6-2/TRBV6-3	CASSYSPGVDQPQHF	TGTGCCAGCAGTTACTCGCCAGGGGTCGATCAGCCCCAGCATTTT
-	TRBJ2-7	-	TRBV6-5	CASSPLGSYEQYF	TGTGCCAGCAGTCCCCTTGGGAGCTACGAGCAGTACTTC
-	TRBJ2-5	-	TRBV19	CASSMGNKPLETQYF	TGTGCCAGTAGTATGGGCAACAAGCCTTTAGAGACCCAGTACTTC
-	TRBJ1-6	-	TRBV10-2	CASNDRGPLHF	TGCGCCAGCAATGATAGGGGACCCCTCCACTTT
-	TRBJ2-1	TRBD2	TRBV3-1/TRBV3-2	CASSRPSGSKDEQFF	TGTGCCAGCAGCAGACCTAGCGGGAGTAAAGATGAGCAGTTCTTC
-	TRBJ2-7	TRBD2	TRBV24-1	CATSDSRSGRAYEQYF	TGTGCCACCAGTGACTCCCGTAGCGGGAGGGCCTACGAGCAGTACTTC
once	TRBJ2-5	TRBD1	TRBV6-2/TRBV6-3	CASSRPDRGETQYF	TGTGCCAGCAGTCGCCCGGACAGGGGGGAGACCCAGTACTTC
-	TRBJ2-7	-	TRBV28	CASSTGPYEQYF	TGTGCCAGCAGTACTGGTCCCTACGAGCAGTACTTC
few	TRBJ2-2	-	TRBV10-3	CATKVGSAGELFF	TGTGCCACCAAAGTTGGTTCAGCCGGGGAGCTGTTTTTT
-	TRBJ2-1	TRBD2	TRBV2	CASRGGAGPDNEQFF	TGTGCCAGCAGGGGAGGGGCAGGGCCGGACAATGAGCAGTTCTTC
-	TRBJ2-3	-	TRBV5-1	CASSTTDHTDTQYF	TGCGCCAGCAGCACGACAGACCACACAGATACGCAGTATTTT
-	TRBJ1-1	-	TRBV18	CASSPRFQALSTEAFF	TGTGCCAGCTCACCACGATTCCAGGCCCTGAGCACTGAAGCTTTCTTT
-	TRBJ1-5	-	TRBV20-1	CSAREGGPQHF	TGCAGTGCTAGAGAGGGAGGGCCCCAGCATTTT
-	TRBJ1-4	-	TRBV21-1	CASSGTGGREKLFF	TGTGCCAGCTCCGGGACAGGGGGACGGGAAAAACTGTTTTTT
-	TRBJ2-3	-	TRBV10-1	CASSESIPGVGGTDTQYF	TGCGCCAGCAGTGAGTCGATCCCAGGGGTCGGTGGGACAGATACGCAGTATTTT
-	TRBJ2-7	TRBD2	TRBV13	CASSSSGGITGSF	TGTGCCAGCAGCTCTAGCGGGGGGATCACGGGTAGCTTC
once	TRBJ2-3	-	TRBV10-3	CAISERDGGTSTDTQYF	TGTGCCATCAGTGAGCGTGACGGAGGGACTAGCACAGATACGCAGTATTTT
once	TRBJ1-2	-	TRBV18	CASSPGQNYGYTF	TGTGCCAGCTCGCCGGGACAAAACTATGGCTACACCTTC
-	TRBJ2-1	TRBD2	TRBV6-1	CASSEHRTSGRYEQFF	TGTGCCAGCAGTGAGCATCGGACTAGCGGGAGGTATGAGCAGTTCTTC
once	TRBJ1-1	TRBD1	TRBV2	CASSGDRFSTEAFF	TGTGCCAGCAGTGGGGACAGGTTCTCTACTGAAGCTTTCTTT
-	TRBJ2-1	-	TRBV10-3	CAIRGGANEQFF	TGTGCCATCAGAGGGGGGGCGAATGAGCAGTTCTTC